The source of this T cell receptor beta chain is a study of cytomegalovirus exposure and HLA in healthy donors. Trimming took 1 base from V and 4 from J, leaving 14 bases between them. Per the germline V gene, CDR1 is SGHAT and CDR2 is FQNNGV. CDR3 length: 15 amino acids. The primer mix had 60 Vbeta and 13 Jbeta primers. Clones were sequenced by immunoSEQ multiplex PCR, and TCRdb holds only the in-frame ones, with some missing. This listing includes roughly 73,000 clones. The origin of this receptor is a female donor in good health and CMV-seropositive. Sequencing was carried out using PBMCs. The rearrangement joins TRBV11-2 to TRBJ2-7, with D possibly being TRBD1 (6 bases). CDR3 in amino acids: CASSLGSGARYEQYF. CDR3 DNA: TGTGCCAGCAGCTTAGGGTCAGGGGCCCGATACGAGCAGTACTTC.